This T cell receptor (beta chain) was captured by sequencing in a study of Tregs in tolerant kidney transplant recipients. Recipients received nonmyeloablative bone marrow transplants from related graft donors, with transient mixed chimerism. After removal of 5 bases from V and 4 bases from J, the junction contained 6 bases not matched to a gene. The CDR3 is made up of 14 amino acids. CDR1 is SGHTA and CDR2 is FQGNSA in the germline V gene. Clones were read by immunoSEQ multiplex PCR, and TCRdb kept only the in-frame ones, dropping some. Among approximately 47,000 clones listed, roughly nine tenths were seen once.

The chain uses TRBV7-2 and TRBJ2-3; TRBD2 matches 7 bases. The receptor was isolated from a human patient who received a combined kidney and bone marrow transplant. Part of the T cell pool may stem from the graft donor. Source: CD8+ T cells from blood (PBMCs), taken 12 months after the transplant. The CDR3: CASSIRLAADTQYF. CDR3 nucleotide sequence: TGTGCCAGCAGCATACGACTAGCAGCAGATACGCAGTATTTT.